This T cell receptor (beta chain) was recorded in a study of technical replicates of blood from several donors. Data came from immunoSEQ multiplex PCR; TCRdb stores just in-frame clones and leaves some out. This sample carries under 80,000 clones, more than 85% of them seen once, and the ten largest clones take about 0.35%. This CDR3 comprises 15 residues. Trimming took 4 bases from V and 0 from J, leaving 12 bases between them. Germline-derived CDR1 and CDR2 are SGHRS and YFSETQ. Sequencing input: T cells isolated from PBMCs. This TCR came from a human donor in good health. Some clones in this sample may be carry-over from other donors' samples. The chain employs TRBV5-1 and TRBJ2-3; possible D gene TRBD2, 5 bases. This CDR3 reads CASSRTSLSTDTQYF. The CDR3 region has the DNA TGCGCCAGCAGCAGGACTTCGTTGAGCACAGATACGCAGTATTTT. The complete variable domain, with remaining parts taken from reference TRBV5-1 and TRBJ2-3, reads KAGVTQTPRYLIKTRGQQVTLSCSPISGHRSVSWYQQTPGQGLQFLFEYFSETQRNKGNFPGRFSGRQFSNSRSEMNVSTLELGDSALYLCASSRTSLSTDTQYFGPGTRLTVL.